The next 9 T cell receptor beta chains were all read from a single sample in a study of cytomegalovirus exposure and HLA in healthy donors. The PCR had 60 Vbeta and 13 Jbeta primers. Using immunoSEQ multiplex PCR, the repertoire was profiled, and TCRdb retains in-frame clones only, with some absent. The sample includes roughly 110,000 clones, around 67% seen only once; the top ten take approximately 14%. The sequenced sample was PBMCs. Source of these receptors: a middle-aged woman in good health and CMV-seropositive.

This chain uses TRBV19 with TRBJ1-4, with 11 bases identical to TRBD1. The V gene's germline CDR1 is LNHDA and CDR2 SQIVND (reference sequence). CDR3 size: 16 residues. With 6 bases clipped from V and 0 bases from J, the junction kept 3 bases outside the gene matches. The CDR3 spells CASRGDRGATNEKLFF. In DNA form, the CDR3 reads TGTGCCAGTAGAGGGGACAGGGGGGCAACTAATGAAAAACTGTTTTTT.

The V call is TRBV4-2, the J call TRBJ2-7; the D is unclear. Per germline, CDR1 LGHNA and CDR2 YNFKEQ. V dropped 0 bases and J dropped 2 bases, with 5 bases sitting between them. The CDR3 is 13 amino acids. CDR3 coding DNA: TGTGCCAGCAGCCAAGAGAACACCTACGAGCAGTACTTC. It translates to CASSQENTYEQYF.

This clone has only one observation. The chain uses TRBV5-4 and TRBJ2-2; TRBD1 matches 11 bases. J lost 1 base, V lost 2 bases, and 4 bases had no gene match. The CDR3 extends over 17 amino acids. The V gene's germline CDR1 is SGHNT and CDR2 YYREEE (reference sequence). DNA for the CDR3: TGTGCCAGCAGCTTAAGGACAGGGGGCAAGAACACCGGGGAGCTGTTTTTT. Amino acids: CASSLRTGGKNTGELFF.

This clone has more than one count but fewer than ten. This sequence joins TRBV19 and TRBJ1-2; a weak D match, TRBD1 (6 bases). Germline loops: CDR1 LNHDA, CDR2 SQIVND (reference sequence). The CDR3 totals 14 residues. The V end lost 5 bases, the J end lost 6 bases, and 16 bases lay between the germline ends. CDR3 in DNA: TGTGCCAGTAGTCCCCAGACAGGTTCGAATGGCTACACCTTC. Translated: CASSPQTGSNGYTF.

The chain carries TRBV18 and TRBJ1-6, with TRBD1 identical over 10 bases. The germline gives CDR1 KGHSH, CDR2 LQKENI. The J segment lost 8 bases and the V segment lost 3 bases, leaving 4 bases of the junction unmatched. The CDR3 runs 15 residues. This chain's CDR3 is CASSPTGQGHSPLHF. The CDR3 nucleotides read TGTGCCAGCTCACCGACGGGACAGGGGCATTCACCCCTCCACTTT.

The chain combines TRBV4-1 with TRBJ1-3, with D possibly TRBD1 on 5 matching bases. The CDR3 is 16 residues long. The V gene's germline CDR1 is MGHRA and CDR2 YSYEKL. Trimming took off 1 base at V and 0 bases at J, with 10 bases between the two ends. CDR3 in DNA: TGCGCCAGCAGCCAAGCAGCGGGGCCCTCTGGAAACACCATATATTTT. Translation: CASSQAAGPSGNTIYF.

This chain joins TRBV4-2 and TRBJ1-6; maybe TRBD1 (5 bases). Trimming shortened V by 3 bases and J by 8 bases, and 14 bases separated the two germline ends. Looked up from germline, CDR1 is LGHNA and CDR2 is YNFKEQ. This CDR3 comprises 15 residues. CDR3 nucleotides: TGTGCCAGCAGCCAGGGAAGAATACAGGATTCACCCCTCCACTTT. It encodes CASSQGRIQDSPLHF.

This clone has just a few counts. This chain connects TRBV6-1 to TRBJ2-7; 9 bases agree with TRBD1. CDR1 and CDR2 (germline): MNHNS, SASEGT. The CDR3 runs to 15 residues. Trimming removed 4 bases from V and 5 bases from J; junction bases left unmatched: 9. The CDR3 reads CASSATGTGLNEQYF. CDR3 sequence (DNA): TGTGCCAGCAGTGCGACCGGGACAGGGCTTAACGAGCAGTACTTC.

This clone was counted between two and nine times. The chain employs TRBV5-6 and TRBJ2-1, with 8 bases aligning to TRBD2. The ends lost 0 bases at V and 5 bases at J; junction bases unmatched: 4. Germline loops: CDR1 SGHDT, CDR2 YYEEEE. The CDR3 spans 15 residues. The chain's CDR3 is CASSLGGGLHNEQFF. The CDR3 DNA reads as TGTGCCAGCAGCTTGGGCGGGGGGCTTCACAATGAGCAGTTCTTC.